These 2 T cell receptor beta chains originate from one sample sequenced in a study of blood T cell repertoires in COVID-19. This table comes from immunoSEQ multiplex PCR, and its TCRdb copy is limited to in-frame clones, with some not included. Of about 130,000 clones in the sample, about 87% were seen once. Sequenced input: peripheral blood. These receptors were obtained from a woman aged 55-69 years with acute or convalescent COVID-19.

The V call is TRBV2, the J call TRBJ2-2; D possibly corresponds to TRBD1 (5 bases). There are 16 residues in the CDR3. Trimming left V 6 bases short and J 2 bases short, with 16 bases between. Germline-derived CDR1 and CDR2 are SNHLY and FYNNEI. The CDR3 protein is CASRPPGQGNTGELFF. CDR3 in DNA: TGTGCCAGCAGGCCCCCCGGTCAGGGTAACACCGGGGAGCTGTTTTTT.

With regard to this clone: One end of the junction is discordant with germline, which a read error may explain. The chain is built from TRBV3-1 (or the pseudogene TRBV3-2) and TRBJ1-1; D not resolved. The CDR3 extends over 15 amino acids. CDR1 is LGHDT and CDR2 is YNNKEL in the germline V gene (reference sequence). The CDR3 region is CASSQGGGPLGESFF. CDR3 sequence (DNA): TGTGCCAGCAGCCAAGGGGGAGGCCCCTTGGGTGAATCTTTCTTT.